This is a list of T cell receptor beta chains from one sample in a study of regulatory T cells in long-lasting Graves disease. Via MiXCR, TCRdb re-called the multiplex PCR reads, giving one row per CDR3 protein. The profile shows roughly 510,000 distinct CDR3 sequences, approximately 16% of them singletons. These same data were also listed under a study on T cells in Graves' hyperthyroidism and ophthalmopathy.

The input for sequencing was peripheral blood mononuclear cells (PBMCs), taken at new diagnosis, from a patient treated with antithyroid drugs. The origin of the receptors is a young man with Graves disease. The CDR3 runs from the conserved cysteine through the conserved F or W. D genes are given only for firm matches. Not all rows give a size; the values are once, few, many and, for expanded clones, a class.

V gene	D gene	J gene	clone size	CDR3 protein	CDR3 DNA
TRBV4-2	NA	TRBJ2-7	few	CASSSLSGPGGRALGEQYF	NA
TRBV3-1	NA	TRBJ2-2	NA	CASSQERAGFVTGELFF	TGTGCCAGCAGCCAAGAGCGAGCAGGGTTCGTCACCGGGGAGCTGTTTTTT
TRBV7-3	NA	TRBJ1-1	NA	CASSLLGELEAFF	TGTGCCAGCAGCTTATTGGGCGAACTGGAAGCTTTCTTT
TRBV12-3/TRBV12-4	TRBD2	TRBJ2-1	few	CASSLVGGEGNEQFF	TGTGCCAGCAGTTTAGTTGGGGGGGAAGGCAATGAGCAGTTCTTC
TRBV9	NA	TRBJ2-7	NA	CASSLQMGGTPPKPTIIRQYF	TGTGCCAGCAGCCTACAAATGGGGGGTACCCCTCCAAAACCTACGATAATTCGGCAGTACTTC
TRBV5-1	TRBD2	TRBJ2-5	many	CASSLGIAGSGETQYF	TGCGCCAGCAGCTTGGGTATAGCGGGGTCGGGAGAGACCCAGTACTTC
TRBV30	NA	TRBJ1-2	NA	CAWIRGNYGYTF	TGTGCCTGGATACGGGGGAACTATGGCTACACCTTC
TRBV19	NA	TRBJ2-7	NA	CASSKAAVQTYEQYF	TGTGCCAGTAGTAAGGCGGCAGTGCAGACCTACGAGCAGTACTTC
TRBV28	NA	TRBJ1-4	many	CASLGTHNEKLFF	TGTGCCAGCCTGGGGACCCATAATGAAAAACTGTTTTTT
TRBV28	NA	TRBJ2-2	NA	CASSSGGADTGELFF	TGTGCCAGCAGTTCGGGGGGCGCGGACACCGGGGAGCTGTTTTTT
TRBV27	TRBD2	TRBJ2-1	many	CASSYTLGVGGNEQFF	TGTGCCAGCAGTTATACTCTGGGAGTCGGGGGGAATGAGCAGTTCTTC
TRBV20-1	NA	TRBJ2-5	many	CSAPGVDQETQYF	TGCAGTGCCCCCGGAGTGGACCAAGAGACCCAGTACTTC
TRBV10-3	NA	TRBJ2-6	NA	CAISQDSGANVLTF	TGTGCCATCAGTCAGGACTCTGGGGCCAACGTCCTGACTTTC
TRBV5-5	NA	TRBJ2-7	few	CASSITAQSSYEQYF	TGTGCCAGCAGCATCACAGCTCAGAGCTCCTACGAGCAGTACTTC
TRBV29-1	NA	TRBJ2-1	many	CSAKIGEQFF	TGCAGCGCGAAAATCGGCGAGCAGTTCTTC
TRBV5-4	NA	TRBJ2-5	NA	CASSLTGLDETQYF	TGTGCCAGCAGCTTGACAGGGTTGGACGAGACCCAGTACTTC
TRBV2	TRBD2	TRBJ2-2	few	CASSHTEGTRRTGELFF	TGTGCCAGCAGCCACACGGAAGGGACTAGGAGGACCGGGGAGCTGTTTTTT
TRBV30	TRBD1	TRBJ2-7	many	CAWSSTGTGAYEQYF	TGTGCCTGGAGTTCAACCGGGACAGGGGCCTACGAGCAGTACTTC
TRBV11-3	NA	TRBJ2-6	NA	CASSPWIGAPSGANVLTF	TGTGCCAGCTCACCATGGATAGGGGCCCCGTCTGGGGCCAACGTCCTGACTTTC
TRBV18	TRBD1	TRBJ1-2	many	CASSPDRGYGYTF	TGTGCCAGCTCACCCGACAGGGGTTATGGCTACACCTTC
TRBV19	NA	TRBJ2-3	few	CASIAGVEYTQYF	TGTGCCAGTATTGCCGGGGTCGAGTATACGCAGTATTTT
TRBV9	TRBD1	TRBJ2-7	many	CASSGGQGYEQYF	TGTGCCAGCAGCGGGGGACAGGGCTACGAGCAGTACTTC
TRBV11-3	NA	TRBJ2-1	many	CASSPTPNEQFF	TGTGCCAGCAGCCCGACTCCCAATGAGCAGTTCTTC
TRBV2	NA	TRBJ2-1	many	CASRRNEQFF	TGTGCCAGCAGACGCAATGAGCAGTTCTTC
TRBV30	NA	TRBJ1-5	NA	CASRPGASPLGPQHF	TGTGCCTCCCGCCCGGGGGCAAGCCCATTGGGGCCCCAGCATTTT
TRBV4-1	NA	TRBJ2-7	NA	CASSQVQGNEQYF	TGCGCCAGCAGCCAAGTTCAGGGCAACGAGCAGTACTTC
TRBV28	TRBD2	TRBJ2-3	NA	CASSYNGRDTDTQYF	TGTGCCAGCAGCTACAACGGGAGGGACACAGATACGCAGTATTTT
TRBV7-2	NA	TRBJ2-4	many	CASSPGRENIQYF	TGTGCCAGCAGCCCGGGCAGGGAAAACATTCAGTACTTC
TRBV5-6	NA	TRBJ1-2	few	CASSLTTVEYGYTF	TGTGCCAGCAGCTTGACAACGGTAGAATATGGCTACACCTTC
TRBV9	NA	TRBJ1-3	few	CASSAQGQNSGNTIYF	TGTGCCAGCAGCGCCCAGGGACAAAACTCTGGAAACACCATATATTTT
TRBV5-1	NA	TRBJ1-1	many	CASSFRTPMNTEAFF	TGCGCCAGCAGCTTCAGGACACCCATGAACACTGAAGCTTTCTTT
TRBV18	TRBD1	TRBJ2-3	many	CASSPATTGADTQYF	TGTGCCAGCTCACCCGCTACGACAGGGGCAGATACGCAGTATTTT
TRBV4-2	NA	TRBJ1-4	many	CASSQGVATNEKLFF	TGTGCCAGCAGCCAAGGAGTCGCAACTAATGAAAAACTGTTTTTT